Given below is one T cell receptor beta chain in context. Libraries were prepared by immunoSEQ multiplex PCR; TCRdb keeps only in-frame clonotypes and omits some of them. In the table there are around 140,000 clones, approximately 90% of which are singletons. These data are taken from a study of blood T cell repertoires in COVID-19. CDR1 and CDR2 (germline): SGHNT, YYREEE (reference sequence). CDR3 length equals 14 residues. Between the trimmed V and J ends, which lost 0 bases and 4 bases, there was a span of 11 bases. J is TRBJ2-7 and V is TRBV5-4; D is undetermined. The TCR was taken from a man in his forties or fifties with active or convalescent COVID-19. Sequencing was performed on peripheral blood. CDR3: CASSLGSFTYEQYF. The CDR3 coding sequence is TGTGCCAGCAGCTTGGGGAGTTTCACGTACGAGCAGTACTTC. Supplemented by reference TRBV5-4 and TRBJ2-7, the full variable domain reads ETGVTQSPTHLIKTRGQQVTLRCSSQSGHNTVSWYQQALGQGPQFIFQYYREEENGRGNFPPRFSGLQFPNYSSELNVNALELDDSALYLCASSLGSFTYEQYFGPGTRLTVT.